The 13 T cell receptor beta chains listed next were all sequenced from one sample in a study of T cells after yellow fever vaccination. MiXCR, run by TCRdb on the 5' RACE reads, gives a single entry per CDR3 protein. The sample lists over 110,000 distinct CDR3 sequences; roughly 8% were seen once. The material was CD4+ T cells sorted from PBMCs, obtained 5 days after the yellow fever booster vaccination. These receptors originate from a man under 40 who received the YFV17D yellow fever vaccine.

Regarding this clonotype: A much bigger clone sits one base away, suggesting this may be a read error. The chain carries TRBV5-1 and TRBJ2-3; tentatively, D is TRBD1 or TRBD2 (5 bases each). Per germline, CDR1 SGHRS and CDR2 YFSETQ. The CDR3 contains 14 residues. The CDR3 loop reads CSSSLGDSTDTQYF. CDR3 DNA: TGCTCCAGCAGCTTGGGGGACAGCACAGATACGCAGTATTTT.

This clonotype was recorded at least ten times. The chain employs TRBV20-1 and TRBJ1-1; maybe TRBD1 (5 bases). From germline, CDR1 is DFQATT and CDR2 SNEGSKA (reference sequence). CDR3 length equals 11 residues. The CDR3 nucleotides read TGCACGGGGCCGAGGAACACTGAAGCTTTCTTT. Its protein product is CTGPRNTEAFF.

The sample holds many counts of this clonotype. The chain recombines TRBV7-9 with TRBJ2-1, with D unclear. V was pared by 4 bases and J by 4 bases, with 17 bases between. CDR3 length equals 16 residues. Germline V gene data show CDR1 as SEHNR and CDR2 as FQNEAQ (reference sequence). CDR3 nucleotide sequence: TGTGCCAGCAGCTGGACCCCGTCCGCCATGTACAATGAGCAGTTCTTC. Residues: CASSWTPSAMYNEQFF.

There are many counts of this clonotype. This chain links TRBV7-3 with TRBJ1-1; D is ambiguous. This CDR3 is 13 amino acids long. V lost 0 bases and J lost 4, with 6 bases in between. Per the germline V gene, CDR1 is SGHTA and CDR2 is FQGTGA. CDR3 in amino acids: CASSLTPSTEAFF. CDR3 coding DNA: TGTGCCAGCAGCTTAACCCCGTCCACTGAAGCTTTCTTT. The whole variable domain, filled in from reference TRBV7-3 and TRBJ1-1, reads GAGVSQTPSNKVTEKGKYVELRCDPISGHTALYWYRQSLGQGPEFLIYFQGTGAADDSGLPNDRFFAVRPEGSVSTLKIQRTERGDSAVYLCASSLTPSTEAFFGQGTRLTVV.

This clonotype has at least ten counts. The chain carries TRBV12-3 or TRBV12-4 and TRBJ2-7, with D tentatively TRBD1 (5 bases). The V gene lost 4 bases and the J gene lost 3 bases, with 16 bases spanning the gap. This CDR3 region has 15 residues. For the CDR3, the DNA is TGTGCCAGCAGTTCAGGGCCTCTTTTAAGCTACGAGCAGTACTTC. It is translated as CASSSGPLLSYEQYF.

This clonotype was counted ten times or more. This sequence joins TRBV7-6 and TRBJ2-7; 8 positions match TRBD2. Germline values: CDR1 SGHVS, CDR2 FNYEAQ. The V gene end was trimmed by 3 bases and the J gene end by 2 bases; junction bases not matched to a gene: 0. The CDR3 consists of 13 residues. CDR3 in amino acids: CASSLGLAYEQYF. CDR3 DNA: TGTGCCAGCAGCTTGGGACTAGCCTACGAGCAGTACTTC.

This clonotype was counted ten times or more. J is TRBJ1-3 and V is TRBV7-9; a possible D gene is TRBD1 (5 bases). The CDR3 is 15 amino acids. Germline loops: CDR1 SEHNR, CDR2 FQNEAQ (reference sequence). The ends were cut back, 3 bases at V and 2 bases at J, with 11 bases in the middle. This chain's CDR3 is CASSFSGTAGNTIYF. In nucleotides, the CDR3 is TGTGCCAGCAGCTTCTCCGGGACGGCTGGAAACACCATATATTTT.

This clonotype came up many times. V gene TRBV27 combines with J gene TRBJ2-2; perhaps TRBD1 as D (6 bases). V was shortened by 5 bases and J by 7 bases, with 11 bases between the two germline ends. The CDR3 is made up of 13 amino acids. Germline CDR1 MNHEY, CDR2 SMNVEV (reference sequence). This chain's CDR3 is CASSATGYGELFF. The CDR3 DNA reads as TGTGCCAGCAGTGCTACAGGGTACGGGGAGCTGTTTTTT.

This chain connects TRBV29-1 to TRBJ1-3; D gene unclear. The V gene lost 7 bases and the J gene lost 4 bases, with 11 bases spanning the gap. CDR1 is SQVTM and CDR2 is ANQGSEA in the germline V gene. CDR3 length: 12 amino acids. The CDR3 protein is CSGATPGNTIYF. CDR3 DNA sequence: TGCAGCGGGGCCACGCCAGGAAACACCATATATTTT.

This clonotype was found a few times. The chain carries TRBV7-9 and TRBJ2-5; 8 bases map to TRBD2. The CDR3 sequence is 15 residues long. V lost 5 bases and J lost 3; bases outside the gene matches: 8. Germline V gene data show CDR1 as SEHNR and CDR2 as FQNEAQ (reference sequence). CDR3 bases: TGTGCCAGCAGCACAATAGCGGGATCCGAAGAGACCCAGTACTTC. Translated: CASSTIAGSEETQYF.

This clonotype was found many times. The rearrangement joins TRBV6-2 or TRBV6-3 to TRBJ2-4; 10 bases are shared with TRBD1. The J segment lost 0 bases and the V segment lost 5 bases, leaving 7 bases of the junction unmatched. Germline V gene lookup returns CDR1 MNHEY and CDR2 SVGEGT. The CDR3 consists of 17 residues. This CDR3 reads CASSSDWDRGAKNIQYF. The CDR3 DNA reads TGTGCCAGCAGTAGCGACTGGGACAGGGGAGCCAAAAACATTCAGTACTTC.

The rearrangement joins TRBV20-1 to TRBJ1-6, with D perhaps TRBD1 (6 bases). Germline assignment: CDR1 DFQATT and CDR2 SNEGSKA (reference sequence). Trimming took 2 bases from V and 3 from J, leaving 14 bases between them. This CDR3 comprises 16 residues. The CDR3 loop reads CSARPTGPFYNSPLHF. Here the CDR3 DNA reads TGCAGTGCTAGACCGACAGGTCCTTTCTATAATTCACCCCTCCACTTT.

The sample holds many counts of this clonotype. CDR3 residues: CASSLFMGESGFF. The CDR3 nucleotides are TGTGCCAGCAGCTTGTTCATGGGGGAGTCGGGGTTCTTC. The rearrangement joins TRBV7-2 to TRBJ2-1; D may correspond to TRBD1 or TRBD2 (5 bases each). V lost 3 bases and J lost 15, with 18 bases in between. Per germline, CDR1 SGHTA and CDR2 FQGNSA. The CDR3 extends over 13 amino acids.